This TCR beta chain was identified in a study of T-cell reconstitution after alpha-beta-depleted transplantation in children. Study-wide results and limits: About two months after transplant, alpha-beta T cells reportedly came from several hundred expanded graft clones.

This clonotype has just a few counts. Its antigen is unknown. V lost 6 bases, J lost 2 bases, and 7 bases lay in between. There are 12 residues in the CDR3. Germline CDR1 reads MNHNY; CDR2 reads SVGAGI (reference sequence). Unique molecular identifiers were built into the TCRbeta library. Via MiXCR, TCRdb re-called the PCR reads, giving one row per CDR3 protein. The sample contains about 210,000 distinct CDR3 sequences, approximately 19% of which appear only once. The starting material was PBMCs, mostly from graft donor cells, obtained 360 days after TCRalphabeta/CD19-depleted stem cell transplant. The V call is TRBV6-6, the J call TRBJ1-2; D is perhaps TRBD1 (6 bases). The clonotype originates from a male patient aged 2 to 9 who had a stem cell transplant for acute lymphoblastic leukemia, so the T cells may come from the graft donor. The CDR3 sequence is CASSTGNYGYTF. CDR3 DNA sequence: TGTGCCAGCAGCACAGGGAACTATGGCTACACCTTC.